Shown below are 20 T cell receptor beta chains from a single sample sequenced in a study of blood T cells in healthy people across ages. A second about 7 to 12 cycle PCR used barcoded and J-beta primers. Via MiXCR, TCRdb re-called the 5' RACE reads, giving one row per CDR3 protein. The data contain about 1.4 million distinct CDR3 sequences, around 55% of them seen just once; the ten biggest clones take up 6.5% to 8.5%. Sequenced: blood. These TCRs come from a man younger than 35 in good health.

This chain joins TRBV5-4 and TRBJ1-6; 12 bases fit TRBD1. The CDR3 is 15 amino acids. Germline CDR1 reads SGHNT; CDR2 reads YYREEE (reference sequence). V trimming: 0 bases; J trimming: 14 bases; junction bases outside the gene matches: 6. CDR3 sequence reads: CASSLVRDRGQTLHF. In DNA, the CDR3 is TGTGCCAGCAGCTTGGTCCGGGACAGGGGGCAGACCCTCCACTTT.

The chain links TRBV28 to TRBJ2-1; D is ambiguous. The CDR3 runs to 11 residues. The V end lost 4 bases, the J end lost 12 bases, and 10 bases lay between the germline ends. Germline CDR1 reads MDHEN; CDR2 reads SYDVKM. The CDR3, as DNA: TGTGCCAGCAGTTCGGTAGAGACGCAGTTCTTC. This codes for CASSSVETQFF.

This clonotype was seen only a few times. The rearrangement joins TRBV15 to TRBJ2-1; possibly TRBD1 or TRBD2 for D (6 bases each). CDR1 is LNHNV and CDR2 is YYDKDF in the germline V gene (reference sequence). The CDR3 has 14 residues. The germline V and J ends were trimmed by 1 base and 9 bases, with 13 bases remaining between them. The CDR3 DNA reads TGTGCCACCAGCAGAGCTGGAGGGGGGAGTGAGCAGTTCTTC. It is translated as CATSRAGGGSEQFF.

Only one count was recorded for this clonotype. The genes are TRBV4-1 and TRBJ2-7; D perhaps matches TRBD2 (6 bases). The CDR3 covers 15 residues. Germline CDR1 reads MGHRA; CDR2 reads YSYEKL. V lost 1 base, J lost 5 bases, and 15 bases lay in between. CDR3 region: CASSQGSVRGNEQYF. The DNA of the CDR3 is TGCGCCAGCAGCCAAGGAAGTGTACGGGGGAACGAGCAGTACTTC.

The V call is TRBV12-3 or TRBV12-4, the J call TRBJ1-6; D is undetermined. This CDR3 comprises 11 residues. The V and J ends lost 6 bases and 18 bases respectively, with 15 bases between them. CDR3 bases: TGTGCCAGCAGCCAGAGTGGGGTTCCCCACTTT. Encoded protein: CASSQSGVPHF.

The chain links TRBV6-2 or TRBV6-3 to TRBJ2-5; TRBD1 might be the D (8 bases). The tail of the sequence fits TRBJ2-7 better, so the J call may be wrong. CDR1 MNHEY and CDR2 SVGEGT come from the germline V gene. This CDR3 has 15 amino acids. In DNA form, the CDR3 reads TGTGCCAGCAGAGGAGCGGGACAGGTCTTCTACGAGCAGTACTTC. It is translated as CASRGAGQVFYEQYF.

About this clonotype: Its ends do not fully match the called genes, so a read error is possible. V usage is TRBV7-2 and J usage is TRBJ2-4; 8 nucleotides align to TRBD1. The CDR3 totals 16 residues. CDR1 and CDR2 (germline): SGHTA, FQGNSA. The CDR3 DNA reads TGTGCCAGCAGCCCAAAGACAGGGGAGGCCAAAAACATTCAATACTTC. Translation gives CASSPKTGEAKNIQYF. Looking up the rest from reference TRBV7-2 and TRBJ2-4 gives the full variable domain: GAGVSQSPSNKVTEKGKDVELRCDPISGHTALYWYRQSLGQGLEFLIYFQGNSAPDKSGLPSDRFSAERTGGSVSTLTIQRTQQEDSAVYLCASSPKTGEAKNIQYFGAGTRLSVL.

This clonotype has a handful of counts. The rearrangement uses TRBV6-2 or TRBV6-3 and TRBJ2-6; D perhaps matches TRBD2 (6 bases). The V end lost 6 bases, the J end lost 8 bases, and 14 bases lay between the germline ends. CDR1 and CDR2 from the germline V gene are MNHEY and SVGEGT. The CDR3 is 14 residues long. CDR3: CASSFRAGPNVLTF. CDR3 sequence (DNA): TGTGCCAGCAGCTTTCGAGCGGGTCCCAACGTCCTGACTTTC.

The chain carries TRBV20-1 and TRBJ2-7; D might be TRBD1 or TRBD2, each matching 5 bases. V dropped 5 bases and J dropped 2 bases, with 19 bases sitting between them. CDR1 and CDR2 (germline): DFQATT, SNEGSKA (reference sequence). The CDR3 totals 15 residues. CDR3 loop: CSACPARGLTYEQYF. The CDR3 DNA is TGCAGTGCTTGCCCTGCGAGGGGTCTAACCTACGAGCAGTACTTC.

V gene TRBV9 combines with J gene TRBJ2-3; perhaps TRBD1 as D (5 bases). CDR3 length: 15 amino acids. Germline CDR1 is SGDLS and CDR2 is YYNGEE. V lost 1 base and J lost 3, with 12 bases in between. The DNA for the CDR3 is TGTGCCAGCAGCGTAACGGACATATTGACAGATACGCAGTATTTT. Its translation: CASSVTDILTDTQYF.

This clonotype appeared a few times. The chain couples TRBV20-1 to TRBJ2-1, with D possibly TRBD2 on 6 matching bases. Trimming shortened V by 2 bases and J by 1 base, and 15 bases separated the two germline ends. Per the germline V gene, CDR1 is DFQATT and CDR2 is SNEGSKA (reference sequence). This CDR3 has 16 amino acids. CDR3: CSARYPGDASYNEQFF. CDR3 nucleotides: TGCAGTGCTAGATACCCGGGGGATGCTTCCTACAATGAGCAGTTCTTC.

The sample holds one count of this clonotype. The chain has TRBV4-1 and TRBJ1-5; D is unclear. V was cut by 3 bases and J by 0 bases, with 15 bases left in between. This CDR3 is built from 17 residues. The germline CDR1 and CDR2 sequences are MGHRA and YSYEKL. The CDR3 here is CASSHPWKGHSNQPQHF. CDR3 nucleotides: TGCGCCAGCAGCCACCCCTGGAAAGGGCATAGCAATCAGCCCCAGCATTTT.

There are a few counts of this clonotype. The chain links TRBV27 to TRBJ1-2, with D tentatively TRBD1 (6 bases). The CDR3 has 16 residues. Germline CDR1 and CDR2: MNHEY and SMNVEV (reference sequence). V lost 6 bases and J 3 bases, leaving 20 bases between the germline ends. The CDR3 DNA is TGTGCCAGCAGCGTACTTCAACAGGGAAATCACTATGGCTACACCTTC. Amino acid sequence: CASSVLQQGNHYGYTF.

The table lists this clonotype with a few counts. The chain has TRBV7-9 and TRBJ2-3; TRBD2 is a possible D gene (6 bases). Germline loops: CDR1 SEHNR, CDR2 FQNEAQ (reference sequence). The CDR3 spans 16 residues. Trimming removed 6 bases from V and 0 bases from J, with 16 bases in between. This chain's CDR3 is CASSPLEGRSTDTQYF. Written as DNA, the CDR3 is TGTGCCAGCAGTCCATTGGAGGGTCGGAGCACAGATACGCAGTATTTT.

The chain has TRBV5-5 and TRBJ1-5, with D perhaps matching TRBD1 (5 bases). V was trimmed by 4 bases and J by 6 bases, leaving 14 bases between them. The CDR3 totals 14 residues. Germline values: CDR1 SGHKS, CDR2 YYEKEE (reference sequence). The chain's CDR3 is CASSLGGGPQPQHF. DNA of the CDR3: TGTGCCAGCAGCCTGGGGGGGGGACCTCAGCCCCAGCATTTT.

On this clonotype itself: This may arise from a read error, as a much more abundant clone is one base away. The genes are TRBV6-5 and TRBJ2-5, with 7 bases fitting TRBD1. The end of the DNA aligns better with TRBJ2-7, so the J call may be wrong. This CDR3 comprises 13 residues. The germline gives CDR1 MNHEY, CDR2 SVGAGI. As DNA, the CDR3 is TGTGCCAGCAGTTCGACAGGGCCCCACGAGCAGTACTTC. It is translated as CASSSTGPHEQYF.

This chain connects TRBV29-1 to TRBJ2-1, with 10 bases that match TRBD2. CDR3 length: 15 residues. From germline, CDR1 is SQVTM and CDR2 ANQGSEA. Trimming at V came to 3 bases and at J to 8 bases, leaving 10 bases not matched to a gene. CDR3 residues: CSVDGLAGVIDEQFF. In DNA, the CDR3 is TGCAGCGTTGATGGGCTAGCGGGAGTTATCGATGAGCAGTTCTTC.

This clonotype was seen only a few times. The rearrangement uses TRBV29-1 and TRBJ2-2; the D is unclear. The CDR3 totals 13 residues. The V end was cut by 7 bases, the J end by 0 bases, with 9 bases between. Germline assignment: CDR1 SQVTM and CDR2 ANQGSEA. CDR3 sequence reads: CSGEIANTGELFF. In DNA form, the CDR3 reads TGCAGCGGTGAGATCGCGAACACCGGGGAGCTGTTTTTT.

Concerning this clonotype: A read error may produce the germline difference seen at one junction end. V is TRBV20-1 and J is TRBJ2-3; no firm D call. Per the germline V gene, CDR1 is DFQATT and CDR2 is SNEGSKA (reference sequence). The CDR3 length is 13 residues. As DNA, the CDR3 is TGCAGGGCTAGAAATCACCTCACAGATACGCAGTATTTT. Protein: CRARNHLTDTQYF.

This chain links TRBV7-2 with TRBJ1-5, with 7 bases aligning to TRBD1. The junction had 7 bases not matched to a gene; V was cut back by 1 base and J by 4 bases. Germline-derived CDR1 and CDR2 are SGHTA and FQGNSA. This CDR3 has 16 residues. The CDR3 region has the DNA TGTGCCAGCAGCTTAGGAGGGGGCGCAAGAAATCAGCCCCAGCATTTT. This sequence encodes CASSLGGGARNQPQHF. The whole variable domain, remainder taken from reference TRBV7-2 and TRBJ1-5, is GAGVSQSPSNKVTEKGKDVELRCDPISGHTALYWYRQSLGQGLEFLIYFQGNSAPDKSGLPSDRFSAERTGGSVSTLTIQRTQQEDSAVYLCASSLGGGARNQPQHFGDGTRLSIL.